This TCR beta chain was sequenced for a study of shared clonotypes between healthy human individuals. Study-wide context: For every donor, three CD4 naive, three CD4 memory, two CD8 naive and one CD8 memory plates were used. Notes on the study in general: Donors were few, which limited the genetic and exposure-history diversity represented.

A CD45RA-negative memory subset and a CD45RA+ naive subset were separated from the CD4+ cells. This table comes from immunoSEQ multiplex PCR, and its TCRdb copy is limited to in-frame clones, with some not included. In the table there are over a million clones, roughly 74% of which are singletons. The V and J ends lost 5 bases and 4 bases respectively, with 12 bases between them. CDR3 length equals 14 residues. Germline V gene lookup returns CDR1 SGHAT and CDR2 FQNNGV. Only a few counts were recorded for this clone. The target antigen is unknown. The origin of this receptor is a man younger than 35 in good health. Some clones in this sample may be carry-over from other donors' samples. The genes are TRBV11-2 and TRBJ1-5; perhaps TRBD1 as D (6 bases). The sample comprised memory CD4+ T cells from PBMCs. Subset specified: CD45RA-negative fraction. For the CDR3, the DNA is TGTGCCAGCAGCCAGGACAGTTTAAATCAGCCCCAGCATTTT. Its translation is CASSQDSLNQPQHF.